The 7 T cell receptor beta chains below were found in one sample sequenced in a study of shared clonotypes between healthy human individuals. Sequencing was performed with immunoSEQ multiplex PCR; in TCRdb, only in-frame clones are kept and a portion is missing. The sample shows roughly 2.2 million clones, roughly 93% of them seen only once. Sequences were obtained from naive CD4+ T cells from PBMCs. The subset here: CD45RA+ positively selected. These TCRs come from a man younger than 35 in good health. Some clones in this sample may be carry-over from other donors' samples.

V and J are TRBV21-1 and TRBJ1-5; the D segment call TRBD1 is taken from the table without a DNA check. TRBV21-1 is reported as a pseudogene. There are 20 residues in the CDR3. CDR3 protein: CASSKGQPGQGRWSNQPQHF. The CDR3 DNA follows: TGTGCCAGCAGCAAAGGGCAGCCGGGACAGGGACGTTGGAGCAATCAGCCCCAGCATTTT.

DNA for the CDR3: TGCGCCAGCAGCTCCGACCCGGGAGTGGGAGATACGCAGTATTTT. Translated, it gives CASSSDPGVGDTQYF. The chain employs TRBV5-1 and TRBJ2-3; possible D gene TRBD2, 6 bases. The germline V gene encodes CDR1 SGHRS and CDR2 YFSETQ. The CDR3 contains 15 residues. V lost 3 bases and J lost 5, with 16 bases in between.

Note on this clone: Distinct nucleotide sequences in the sample also encode this CDR3. The chain recombines TRBV9 with TRBJ2-3; tentative D call: TRBD2 (5 bases). V dropped 0 bases and J dropped 4 bases, with 9 bases sitting between them. From germline, CDR1 is SGDLS and CDR2 YYNGEE. The CDR3 consists of 14 residues. CDR3 coding DNA: TGTGCCAGCAGCGTAGCCAGGCGGGCAGATACGCAGTATTTT. This sequence encodes CASSVARRADTQYF.

V usage is TRBV9 and J usage is TRBJ2-7; 9 bases align to TRBD2. The CDR3 sequence is 17 residues long. V trimming: 0 bases; J trimming: 5 bases; junction bases outside the gene matches: 12. Germline values: CDR1 SGDLS, CDR2 YYNGEE. DNA for the CDR3: TGTGCCAGCAGCGTAGTCGCTAGAACTAGCGGGTTCAACGAGCAGTACTTC. As protein: CASSVVARTSGFNEQYF.

The V gene is TRBV5-1, the J gene TRBJ1-5; D may be TRBD1 (5 bases). V dropped 5 bases and J dropped 0 bases, with 12 bases sitting between them. The CDR3 covers 15 residues. Looked up from germline, CDR1 is SGHRS and CDR2 is YFSETQ. CDR3 sequence (DNA): TGCGCCAGCAGACCAGGGCCTTATAGCAATCAGCCCCAGCATTTT. Protein product: CASRPGPYSNQPQHF.

The chain combines TRBV28 with TRBJ2-3, with D perhaps TRBD2 (6 bases). Germline V gene sequence: CDR1 MDHEN, CDR2 SYDVKM. This CDR3 region has 16 residues. The V gene lost 4 bases and the J gene lost 4 bases, with 18 bases spanning the gap. The CDR3 protein is CASSSPGGKGSDTQYF. CDR3 coding DNA: TGTGCCAGCAGTTCTCCTGGGGGGAAGGGTTCAGATACGCAGTATTTT.

The V and J genes are TRBV7-2 and TRBJ1-1; weak D call: TRBD1 (5 bases). V lost 1 base to trimming and J lost 9 bases, with 9 bases between them. Germline values: CDR1 SGHTA, CDR2 FQGNSA. This CDR3 region has 12 residues. The CDR3 sequence is CASSLERGKAFF. CDR3 coding DNA: TGTGCCAGCAGCTTAGAGCGGGGGAAAGCTTTCTTT.